The table lists the clone carrying this T cell receptor beta chain with a few counts. The antigen remains undetermined. J gave up 1 base and V 9 bases, and 8 bases lay outside the gene matches. Germline V gene sequence: CDR1 MNHEY, CDR2 SMNVEV (reference sequence). The CDR3 totals 15 residues. The time point denotes: healthy volunteer bleed at 6 weeks. The starting material, unfractionated whole blood, was used for total RNA extraction. The data originate from a study of human T cells and chemical hapten exposure. For the study at large: Small pooled library volume differences mainly caused per-sample TCR yield variation. Study-wide points: DPC sensitization left the count of TCRs above 1 in 1000 unchanged.

In the authors' workflow: Sequenced samples showed a median of around 93,000 TCRs each, with counts running from around 24,000 to 710,000. TCRdb redid the calling of the RACE reads with MiXCR, one entry per CDR3 protein. V and J calls and clone size were set by TCRdb, not the authors. The top ten hold 3% to 4% of the sample, which has some 65,000 distinct CDR3 sequences, 6% to 7% seen once. This TCR was sampled from a female donor in good health. Some clones in this sample may be carry-over from other donors' samples. V gene TRBV27 combines with J gene TRBJ2-4; 8 bases line up with TRBD1. The sample consisted of whole blood. CDR3 sequence reads: CARDRESWAKNIQYF. DNA of the CDR3: TGTGCCAGGGACAGGGAGAGTTGGGCCAAAAACATTCAGTACTTC.